Only a few counts were recorded for the clone carrying this TCR beta chain. The antigen is not known. The data derive from a study of shared clonotypes between healthy human individuals. Study results and caveats: Sharing across a few donors was seen in about 5% of naive CD4 clonotypes. Non-shared clonotypes displayed generation probabilities falling below those of clonotypes present in all four donors.

The assay was immunoSEQ multiplex PCR, and TCRdb's table has in-frame clones only and misses some. The sample lists approximately 640,000 clones; less than 80% were seen once. The CDR3 runs 15 residues. Trimming at V came to 5 bases and at J to 2 bases, leaving 5 bases not matched to a gene. From germline, CDR1 is WSHSY and CDR2 SAAADI. Sequencing was carried out using memory CD4+ T cells sorted from blood. The subset: CD45RA-negative fraction. The rearrangement uses TRBV10-2 and TRBJ2-3, with TRBD2 matching over 9 bases. The TCR was taken from a woman in her twenties or thirties in good health. CDR3 protein: CASSIAGDYTDTQYF. Here the CDR3 DNA reads TGCGCCAGCAGTATAGCGGGAGACTACACAGATACGCAGTATTTT.